The 23 T cell receptor beta chains in this list originate from one sample, sequenced in a study of blood T cell repertoires in COVID-19. Some clones are missing from TCRdb's copy, which holds only in-frame ones; the method was immunoSEQ multiplex PCR. The sample contains approximately 310,000 clones, around 90% of which appear only once. Sequenced: PBMCs or T cells enriched from blood (not recorded which). Source of these receptors: a man between 60 and 75 years old who had recovered from COVID-19.

This clone was observed a handful of times. The rearrangement joins TRBV27 to TRBJ2-1, with 7 bases identical to TRBD1. The V gene end was trimmed by 6 bases and the J gene end by 8 bases; junction bases not matched to a gene: 4. The CDR3 is 12 amino acids. The germline V gene encodes CDR1 MNHEY and CDR2 SMNVEV (reference sequence). The CDR3 bases are TGTGCCAGCAGAACAGGGGTGGATGAGCAGTTCTTC. Its translation is CASRTGVDEQFF.

V and J are TRBV3-1 (or the pseudogene TRBV3-2) and TRBJ2-7, with 9 bases identical to TRBD1. V lost 4 bases and J lost 7; bases outside the gene matches: 5. The CDR3 totals 13 residues. Germline CDR1 reads LGHDT; CDR2 reads YNNKEL (reference sequence). This CDR3 reads CASSRQGEKEQYF. In DNA, the CDR3 is TGTGCCAGCAGCCGACAGGGGGAGAAAGAGCAGTACTTC.

This clone was seen just once. Here the CDR3 DNA reads TGTGCCAGTAGTTCTCAGGGGGCTGGGAATGAAAAACTGTTTTTT. Its translation: CASSSQGAGNEKLFF. The rearrangement joins TRBV19 to TRBJ1-4, with 8 bases aligning to TRBD1. The V gene's germline CDR1 is LNHDA and CDR2 SQIVND (reference sequence). CDR3 length: 15 amino acids. Trimming at V came to 5 bases and at J to 5 bases, leaving 7 bases not matched to a gene.

The chain links TRBV5-1 to TRBJ1-2; the match to TRBD1 covers 8 bases. Trimming at V came to 4 bases and at J to 5 bases, leaving 7 bases not matched to a gene. Germline assignment: CDR1 SGHRS and CDR2 YFSETQ. The CDR3 covers 14 residues. CDR3 in DNA: TGCGCCAGCAGCGCCGGACAGGGTTGGTATGGCTACACCTTC. This codes for CASSAGQGWYGYTF.

The gene calls are TRBV9 and TRBJ1-1; 11 nucleotides align to TRBD1. The CDR3 runs 19 residues. Germline lookup yields CDR1 SGDLS and CDR2 YYNGEE. The V and J ends lost 0 bases and 1 base, in that order; junction bases with no gene match: 11. CDR3 sequence reads: CASSVAFSGTGGENTEAFF. DNA of the CDR3: TGTGCCAGCAGCGTAGCTTTCTCCGGGACAGGGGGTGAGAACACTGAAGCTTTCTTT.

The rearrangement joins TRBV4-1 to TRBJ2-5; TRBD2 agrees at 7 bases. CDR3 length: 15 residues. The V segment lost 3 bases and the J segment 5 bases; nucleotides outside the gene matches: 9. Germline CDR1 MGHRA, CDR2 YSYEKL. The CDR3 spells CASSQLGLDMETQYF. The CDR3 nucleotides read TGCGCCAGCAGCCAGCTTGGACTAGATATGGAGACCCAGTACTTC.

The chain employs TRBV6-5 and TRBJ1-1; possible D gene TRBD1, 5 bases. CDR1 and CDR2 (germline): MNHEY, SVGAGI. Trimming shortened V by 3 bases and J by 5 bases, and 16 bases separated the two germline ends. The CDR3 consists of 15 residues. The CDR3, as DNA: TGTGCCAGCAGTTATTCGGGGGGAGTACGGACTGAAGCTTTCTTT. It specifies CASSYSGGVRTEAFF.

The chain couples TRBV6-5 to TRBJ1-2, with TRBD1 matching over 7 bases. The CDR3 is 14 amino acids. From germline, CDR1 is MNHEY and CDR2 SVGAGI. The V gene end was trimmed by 6 bases and the J gene end by 2 bases; junction bases not matched to a gene: 6. In DNA form, the CDR3 reads TGTGCCAGCAGCCGACAGACAGGGAACTATGGCTACACCTTC. Translated, it gives CASSRQTGNYGYTF.

The chain joins TRBV28 to TRBJ1-1; 8 nucleotides match TRBD1. Germline assignment: CDR1 MDHEN and CDR2 SYDVKM. Trimming cost V 8 bases and J 1 base; bases outside gene matches: 3. The CDR3 consists of 13 residues. CDR3 coding DNA: TGTGCCAGCGACAGGGGCAGGAACACTGAAGCTTTCTTT. It is translated as CASDRGRNTEAFF. Filled out from reference TRBV28 and TRBJ1-1, the complete variable domain reads DVKVTQSSRYLVKRTGEKVFLECVQDMDHENMFWYRQDPGLGLRLIYFSYDVKMKEKGDIPEGYSVSREKKERFSLILESASTNQTSMYLCASDRGRNTEAFFGQGTRLTVV.

The V gene is TRBV4-1, the J gene TRBJ1-2, with D maybe TRBD1 (6 bases). The CDR3 loop spans 17 amino acids. With 0 bases removed from V and 7 bases from J, the gap between germline ends came to 21 bases. The germline V gene has CDR1 MGHRA and CDR2 YSYEKL. The CDR3 protein is CASSQDPAGAIVGGYTF. The CDR3 DNA is TGCGCCAGCAGCCAAGATCCGGCGGGGGCGATTGTAGGTGGCTACACCTTC.

Worth noting for this clone: The sample has other DNA sequences that encode this CDR3 too. The chain carries TRBV5-1 and TRBJ2-7; 12 bases map to TRBD2. The CDR3 has 15 residues. Per the germline V gene, CDR1 is SGHRS and CDR2 is YFSETQ. J lost 2 bases, V lost 0 bases, and 0 bases had no gene match. The CDR3, as DNA: TGCGCCAGCAGCTTGGGACTAGCGGGGGCCTACGAGCAGTACTTC. Its protein is CASSLGLAGAYEQYF.

CDR3 loop: CASSLSDYGYTF. Written as DNA, the CDR3 is TGTGCCAGCAGCCTCAGTGATTATGGCTACACCTTC. The chain is built from TRBV28 and TRBJ1-2; D is unresolved. The germline gives CDR1 MDHEN, CDR2 SYDVKM. The CDR3 has 12 amino acids. V was pared by 6 bases and J by 5 bases, with 10 bases between.

This sequence joins TRBV15 and TRBJ2-7, with 9 bases matching TRBD1. Germline V gene sequence: CDR1 LNHNV, CDR2 YYDKDF (reference sequence). J was trimmed by 4 bases and V by 1 base; bases with no gene match: 2. CDR3 size: 14 residues. This chain's CDR3 is CATSRGGTGYEQYF. CDR3 nucleotides: TGTGCCACCAGCAGAGGGGGGACAGGGTACGAGCAGTACTTC.

The V and J genes are TRBV24-1 and TRBJ2-4; 12 positions agree with TRBD1. V dropped 3 bases and J dropped 2; count of bases not matched to a gene: 4. There are 17 residues in the CDR3. The germline V gene encodes CDR1 KGHDR and CDR2 SFDVKD. The DNA for the CDR3 is TGTGCCACCAGTGATGGGGGACAGGGGGCGACCAAAAACATTCAGTACTTC. Translating it yields CATSDGGQGATKNIQYF.

The rearrangement uses TRBV29-1 and TRBJ1-1, with 7 bases that match TRBD1. Trimming took 6 bases from V and 3 from J; bases not matched to a gene: 7. The germline V gene encodes CDR1 SQVTM and CDR2 ANQGSEA. There are 13 residues in the CDR3. For the CDR3, the DNA is TGCAGCGTATCCCGGACAGGATACACTGAAGCTTTCTTT. Protein sequence: CSVSRTGYTEAFF.

In DNA form, the CDR3 reads TGTGCCAGCAGCGCAGGGACTAGCGGGCCCTACGAGCAGTACTTC. The encoded protein is CASSAGTSGPYEQYF. The chain joins TRBV9 to TRBJ2-7; the match to TRBD2 covers 12 bases. The junction had 3 bases not matched to a gene; V was cut back by 3 bases and J by 2 bases. The CDR3 totals 15 residues. Germline CDR1 reads SGDLS; CDR2 reads YYNGEE. The whole variable domain, remainder taken from reference TRBV9 and TRBJ2-7, is DSGVTQTPKHLITATGQRVTLRCSPRSGDLSVYWYQQSLDQGLQFLIQYYNGEERAKGNILERFSAQQFPDLHSELNLSSLELGDSALYFCASSAGTSGPYEQYFGPGTRLTVT.

This clone was seen a single time. The V call is TRBV7-2, the J call TRBJ2-7; maybe TRBD2 (7 bases). The CDR3 sequence is 14 residues long. Germline CDR1 and CDR2: SGHTA and FQGNSA. Trimming stripped 5 bases from V and 3 bases from J, with 14 bases between. The CDR3 loop is CASSPRGGFYEQYF. In DNA form, the CDR3 reads TGTGCCAGCAGCCCGAGGGGGGGTTTCTACGAGCAGTACTTC.

This sequence joins TRBV9 and TRBJ2-7, with 8 bases identical to TRBD1. V shed 2 bases, J shed 4 bases, and the junction held 8 bases outside the gene matches. CDR1 and CDR2 (germline): SGDLS, YYNGEE. CDR3 size: 15 residues. Here the CDR3 DNA reads TGTGCCAGCAGCGTGGAGAAGGACAGGGTTTACGAGCAGTACTTC. This sequence encodes CASSVEKDRVYEQYF. Complete variable domain (other parts from reference TRBV9 and TRBJ2-7): DSGVTQTPKHLITATGQRVTLRCSPRSGDLSVYWYQQSLDQGLQFLIQYYNGEERAKGNILERFSAQQFPDLHSELNLSSLELGDSALYFCASSVEKDRVYEQYFGPGTRLTVT.

This chain connects TRBV5-1 to TRBJ2-5; D remains ambiguous. This CDR3 has 16 residues. Germline loops: CDR1 SGHRS, CDR2 YFSETQ. Trimming left V 4 bases short and J 5 bases short, with 21 bases between. CDR3 region: CASSPRGPTITETQYF. CDR3 coding DNA: TGCGCCAGCAGCCCACGAGGCCCCACTATTACGGAGACCCAGTACTTC. Looking up the rest from reference TRBV5-1 and TRBJ2-5 gives the full variable domain: KAGVTQTPRYLIKTRGQQVTLSCSPISGHRSVSWYQQTPGQGLQFLFEYFSETQRNKGNFPGRFSGRQFSNSRSEMNVSTLELGDSALYLCASSPRGPTITETQYFGPGTRLLVL.

The rearrangement joins TRBV19 to TRBJ2-7; D perhaps matches TRBD1 (5 bases). V was shortened by 7 bases and J by 2 bases, with 15 bases between the two germline ends. The germline V gene encodes CDR1 LNHDA and CDR2 SQIVND (reference sequence). The CDR3 consists of 14 residues. For the CDR3, the DNA is TGTGCCAGTAATAAACAGTTGGGGCCCTACGAGCAGTACTTC. Amino acid sequence: CASNKQLGPYEQYF.

The gene calls are TRBV7-2 and TRBJ2-1; TRBD2 agrees at 13 bases. The CDR3 is 18 amino acids. V was pared by 4 bases and J by 4 bases, with 10 bases of the junction left unmatched. Germline V CDR1 and CDR2: SGHTA, FQGNSA. The CDR3 DNA reads as TGTGCCAGCAGCTCCGACAAAACTAGCGGGAGGGGGTACAATGAGCAGTTCTTC. Translating it yields CASSSDKTSGRGYNEQFF.

The V and J genes are TRBV24-1 and TRBJ2-1, with D perhaps matching TRBD1 (5 bases). The germline V gene encodes CDR1 KGHDR and CDR2 SFDVKD. Trimming pared 0 bases from V and 8 bases from J, leaving 13 bases between. CDR3 length: 15 residues. The CDR3 sequence is CATSDLGAGSDEQFF. The DNA for the CDR3 is TGTGCCACCAGTGATTTGGGGGCAGGGTCGGATGAGCAGTTCTTC.

V usage is TRBV21-1 and J usage is TRBJ1-3. TRBV21-1 is tagged as a pseudogene. The CDR3 has 16 residues. The chain's CDR3 is CASGKAWRDSGNTIYF. The CDR3 DNA sequence: TGTGCCAGCGGGAAGGCGTGGCGGGACTCTGGAAACACCATATATTTT.